This T cell receptor beta chain was documented in a study of regulatory T cells in long-lasting Graves disease. As to this clonotype: Given the absence of the conserved phenylalanine or tryptophan at the CDR3 end, a read error is likely.

The time point here: persistent/refractory GD, antithyroid drugs over 5 years with positive TRAb. Preparation of the TCR library used RNA extracted from PBMCs. Relying on iRepertoire HTBI primers and Arm-PCR of CDR3 regions, the team built TCR beta libraries. TCRdb processed the multiplex PCR reads anew with MiXCR; each CDR3 protein has one entry. Among approximately 440,000 distinct CDR3 sequences listed, around 20% were seen once. The CDR3 extends over 14 amino acids. Germline V gives CDR1 ENHRY, CDR2 SYGVKD. With 3 bases clipped from V and 3 bases from J, the junction kept 4 bases outside the gene matches.

The sequence came from a female donor with Graves disease. The rearrangement links TRBV10-3 to TRBJ2-7; 8 nucleotides align to TRBD1. Sequencing was performed on peripheral blood mononuclear cells (PBMCs), taken when the disease was refractory, from a patient treated with antithyroid drugs. As DNA, the CDR3 is TGTGCCATCAGTGACAGGACAGGGAGCTACGAGCAGTACCTC. The encoded protein is CAISDRTGSYEQYL.